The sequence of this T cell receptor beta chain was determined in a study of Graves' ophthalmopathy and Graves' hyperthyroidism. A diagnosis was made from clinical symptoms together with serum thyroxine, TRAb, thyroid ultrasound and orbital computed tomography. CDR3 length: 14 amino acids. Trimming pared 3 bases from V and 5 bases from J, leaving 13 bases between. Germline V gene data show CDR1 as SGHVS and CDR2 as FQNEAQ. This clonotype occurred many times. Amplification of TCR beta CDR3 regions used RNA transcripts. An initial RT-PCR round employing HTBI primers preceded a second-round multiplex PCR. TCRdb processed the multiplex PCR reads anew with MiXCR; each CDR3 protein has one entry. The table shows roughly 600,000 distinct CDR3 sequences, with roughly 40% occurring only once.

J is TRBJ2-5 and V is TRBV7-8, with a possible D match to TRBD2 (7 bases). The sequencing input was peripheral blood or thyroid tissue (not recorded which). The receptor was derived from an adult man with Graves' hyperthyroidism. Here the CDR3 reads CASSFGGGRETQYF. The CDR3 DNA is TGTGCCAGCAGCTTTGGGGGGGGCCGGGAGACCCAGTACTTC.